A selection of T cell receptor beta chains follows, all from one sample in a study of CD8+CD57+ T cells in acquired aplastic anemia. From the reads, TCRdb called clonotypes with MiXCR, one entry per CDR3 protein. The repertoire holds more than 150,000 distinct CDR3 sequences, with roughly 50% as singletons. Sequencing was carried out using sorted CD4+, CD8+, or CD8+CD57+ T cells (not recorded which) from PBMCs. All receptors derive from a human donor with aplastic anemia. Each CDR3 is given with its conserved first and last residue. A D gene is named only where the DNA matches it firmly. Rows give clone size only sometimes, using once, few, many, or a class for an expanded clone.

D	V	J	size	DNA	CDR3
TRBD2	TRBV24-1	TRBJ2-5	-	TGTGCCACCAGTGATTTCGGGACTAGCGGGATGGAGACCCAGTACTTC	CATSDFGTSGMETQYF
TRBD2	TRBV2	TRBJ2-1	many	TGTGCCAGCAGTGAAGCGCTTTGGAGGGAGGGAGAGCAGTTCTTC	CASSEALWREGEQFF
TRBD2	TRBV10-3	TRBJ2-1	many	TGTGCCATCGGGGCAGCGGGGGGCAATGAGCAGTTCTTC	CAIGAAGGNEQFF
TRBD1	TRBV7-9	TRBJ2-7	-	TGTGCCAGCAGCCCCCCGGGACAGGGTACTGTGCAGTACTTC	CASSPPGQGTVQYF
-	TRBV19	TRBJ1-1	-	TGTGCCAGTAGTCCCTATAGCGGTTTCACTGAAGCTTTCTTT	CASSPYSGFTEAFF
-	TRBV7-2	TRBJ2-7	-	TGTGCCAGCAGCTTTCAGGGGAGTCACTACGAGCAGTACTTC	CASSFQGSHYEQYF
-	TRBV9	TRBJ1-1	many	TGTGCCAGCAGCGTAGACGGGCACACTGAAGCTTTCTTT	CASSVDGHTEAFF
TRBD2	TRBV5-4	TRBJ2-1	-	TGTGCCAGCAGCTGGGCAGCCGGGACTAGTAATGAGCAGTTCTTC	CASSWAAGTSNEQFF
TRBD1	TRBV15	TRBJ2-7	-	TGTGCCACCAGCAGACCATTTCCGGGACAGGGGGCTCAAGAGCAGTACTTC	CATSRPFPGQGAQEQYF
-	TRBV7-3	TRBJ2-3	many	TGTGCCAGCAGCTTATCTAACAGGGACGATACGCAGTATTTT	CASSLSNRDDTQYF
-	TRBV10-3	TRBJ1-1	-	TGTGCCATCAGTTGGGGAGAGAGGACTGAAGCTTTCTTT	CAISWGERTEAFF
TRBD2	TRBV20-1	TRBJ2-7	many	TGCAGTGCTAGAGATCAGTCGGGGGGACGCGAGCAGTACTTC	CSARDQSGGREQYF
-	TRBV24-1	TRBJ2-2	-	TGTGCCACCAGTGACGACACCGGGGAGCTGTTTTTT	CATSDDTGELFF
TRBD1	TRBV25-1	TRBJ2-1	-	TGTGCCAGCCAGGACAGGGGAAATTACAATGAGCAGTTCTTC	CASQDRGNYNEQFF
-	TRBV2	TRBJ2-7	few	TGTGCCAGCAGTGTTGAGACAACATACGAGCAGTACTTC	CASSVETTYEQYF
-	TRBV6-5	TRBJ2-7	-	TGTGCCAGCAGTTACATGGTAGGGCAGCGAGAGCAGTACTTC	CASSYMVGQREQYF
TRBD2	TRBV6-4	TRBJ2-5	-	TGTGCCAGCAGCCCGGGACTAGCGGATCAAGAGACCCAGTACTTC	CASSPGLADQETQYF
-	TRBV2	TRBJ2-1	-	TGTGCCAGCAGGGACCGTGGGCAGTTCTTC	CASRDRGQFF
-	TRBV20-1	TRBJ2-3	-	TGCAGTGCTAGAGTGGTCGGGCTAGCTAGCACAGATACGCAGTATTTT	CSARVVGLASTDTQYF
-	TRBV7-2	TRBJ2-7	many	TGTGCCAGCACCTCAGGTGGGGGGCTAAGGAACGAGCAGTACTTC	CASTSGGGLRNEQYF
-	TRBV7-6	TRBJ2-1	-	TGTGCCAGCAGCTTAACAGGGAGCGACTACAATGAGCAGTTCTTC	CASSLTGSDYNEQFF
-	TRBV24-1	TRBJ2-7	-	TGTGCCACCAGTGATTGTCCAGGGAACTACGAGCAGTACTTC	CATSDCPGNYEQYF
TRBD2	TRBV12-3/TRBV12-4	TRBJ2-3	-	TGTGCCAGCAGCCCTGTCCGCTCGACTAGCGGGGGGGCAGATACGCAGTATTTT	CASSPVRSTSGGADTQYF
TRBD2	TRBV20-1	TRBJ2-3	-	TGCAGTGCTAGAGGTACACTAGCGGGGGCCCTCGGGACAGATACGCAGTATTTT	CSARGTLAGALGTDTQYF
TRBD2	TRBV14	TRBJ2-5	many	TGTGCCAGCAGCCCCATAGCGGGGGGGCAAGAGACCCAGTACTTC	CASSPIAGGQETQYF
-	TRBV20-1	TRBJ2-3	-	TGCAGTGCTAGAGAGGAAAAGGACAGCACAGATACGCAGTATTTT	CSAREEKDSTDTQYF
TRBD1	TRBV13	TRBJ1-1	-	TGTGCCAGCAGCGAAACCGGGACAGAGATCATGAACACTGAAGCTTTCTTT	CASSETGTEIMNTEAFF
-	TRBV29-1	TRBJ2-3	-	TGCAGCCTCTTGGGGCAGGCGGGGGCTGGCACAGATACGCAGTATTTT	CSLLGQAGAGTDTQYF
-	TRBV27	TRBJ2-2	-	TGTGCCAGCAGTTGGGGACAAGACACCGGGGAGCTGTTTTTT	CASSWGQDTGELFF
-	TRBV30	TRBJ1-1	-	TGTGCCTGCACCTATTGGACGGGAACTAACACTGAAGCTTTCTTT	CACTYWTGTNTEAFF
-	TRBV28	TRBJ1-1	few	TGTGCCAGCAGTTTATTTATGCGTGAAGCTTTCTTT	CASSLFMREAFF
-	TRBV19	TRBJ1-5	-	TGTGCCAGTAGTGAAGGGACTGACCGACACCAGCCCCAGCATTTT	CASSEGTDRHQPQHF
-	TRBV29-1	TRBJ2-3	few	TGCAGCGTGGCGGCGGGCACAGATACGCAGTATTTT	CSVAAGTDTQYF
TRBD2	TRBV12-3/TRBV12-4	TRBJ2-1	many	TGTGCCAGCAGACATCTAGCGGGGATCTACAATGAGCAGTTCTTC	CASRHLAGIYNEQFF
TRBD1	TRBV24-1	TRBJ2-3	-	TGTGCCACCAGTGACCCCGACCCGGGACAGGGTAAGGATACGCAGTATTTT	CATSDPDPGQGKDTQYF
TRBD2	TRBV6-1	TRBJ2-7	few	TGTGCCAGCAGTGACGGGGGGATTGCCTACGAGCAGTACTTC	CASSDGGIAYEQYF
-	TRBV20-1	TRBJ2-7	many	TGCAGTGCTGCCGGGACAAGTTTCTACGAGCAGTACTTC	CSAAGTSFYEQYF
-	TRBV2	TRBJ2-5	-	TGTGCCAGCAGTGAAGCGCTTCTCGCTTCGGATCTTGTGGAGACCCAGTACTTC	CASSEALLASDLVETQYF
-	TRBV25-1	TRBJ2-5	-	TGTGCCAGCAGTGAATATCGGGGAGCTCTAGAGACCCAGTACTTC	CASSEYRGALETQYF
TRBD2	TRBV7-9	TRBJ2-5	-	TGTGCCAGCAGCTATAACGGGGGGGAGACCCAGTACTTC	CASSYNGGETQYF
TRBD1	TRBV20-1	TRBJ2-7	few	TGCAGTGCAACGGACAGGGGGCTGGACGAGCAGTACTTC	CSATDRGLDEQYF
-	TRBV7-9	TRBJ2-5	-	TGTGCCAGCAGCTTATATGGGGCGGGGGAGACCCAGTACTTC	CASSLYGAGETQYF
TRBD1	TRBV7-9	TRBJ2-7	few	TGTGCCAGCAGTCTAGGGACAGGGGACGAGCAGTACTTC	CASSLGTGDEQYF
-	TRBV6-1	TRBJ2-7	many	TGTGCCAGCAGTAGGGGATACGAGCAGTACTTC	CASSRGYEQYF
TRBD2	TRBV7-8	TRBJ2-7	many	TGTGCCAGCAGCTTCGTGGCGGGGGGATCTTACGAGCAGTACTTC	CASSFVAGGSYEQYF
TRBD1	TRBV2	TRBJ1-5	-	TGTGCCAGCAGTAAGGGACAGGGGATTTCTCAGCCCCAGCATTTT	CASSKGQGISQPQHF
TRBD2	TRBV11-2	TRBJ2-7	-	TGTGCCAGCAGCTTAGAGGGGACTAGCGGGAGCTGGGAGCAGTACTTC	CASSLEGTSGSWEQYF
TRBD1	TRBV10-2	TRBJ1-4	few	TGCGCCAGCAAACCGGGACAGCGCAATGAAAAACTGTTTTTT	CASKPGQRNEKLFF
-	TRBV5-6	TRBJ2-2	many	TGTGCCAGCAGCTTGCCGGGAACGAACACCGGGGAGCTGTTTTTT	CASSLPGTNTGELFF
TRBD2	TRBV5-1	TRBJ2-5	many	TGCGCCAGCAGCTTGGCACTTAGCGGGGGGCGTCAAGAGACCCAGTACTTC	CASSLALSGGRQETQYF
TRBD1	TRBV5-1	TRBJ2-2	many	TGCGCCAGCAGCTTCGGACAGGGGCTCTCGAACACCGGGGAGCTGTTTTTT	CASSFGQGLSNTGELFF
-	TRBV10-3	TRBJ1-6	-	TGTGCCATCAACGATCGTGCCGCCCGGGATTCACCCCTCCACTTT	CAINDRAARDSPLHF
-	TRBV20-1	TRBJ2-7	-	TGCAGTGCTAGTGTGCTTTCCTACGAGCAGTACTTC	CSASVLSYEQYF
TRBD1	TRBV6-1	TRBJ2-7	-	TGTGCCAGCAGCGGTTATGGGGGGACAGGGAAATACGAGCAGTACTTC	CASSGYGGTGKYEQYF
TRBD1	TRBV11-1	TRBJ1-6	many	TGTGCCAGCAGCTCAAGATCTTGGACAGGGAGCTCCTATAATTCACCCCTCCACTTT	CASSSRSWTGSSYNSPLHF
TRBD2	TRBV6-1	TRBJ2-7	many	TGTGCCAGCAGTGCCCGACTAGCGGGCGGCGCAGGGCACTTC	CASSARLAGGAGHF
TRBD1	TRBV6-1	TRBJ1-6	-	TGTGCCAGCGGGACCGGGACAGAGAATTCACCCCTCCACTTT	CASGTGTENSPLHF